This is a list of T cell receptor beta chains from one sample in a study of identical twins. In TCRdb, the 5' RACE reads were re-called with MiXCR into one record per CDR3 protein. This sample has some 440,000 distinct CDR3 sequences, with 24% found just once. The data were also submitted as part of a second study, on T cells expressing NK-cell markers.

Sequencing was carried out using CD4+ T cells sorted from blood. The receptors were sampled from a woman aged 18-29 years in good health. Each CDR3 is given with its conserved first and last residue. Each record gives: V gene, J gene, D gene, clone size, CDR3 protein, CDR3 DNA. D genes are given only for firm matches. Clone size is shown for a subset of rows, as once, few, many or a class of expanded clone.

TRBV5-1	TRBJ2-3	TRBD2	.	CASREGHGGGGADTQYF	TGCGCCAGCAGAGAGGGGCACGGCGGGGGAGGCGCAGATACGCAGTATTTT
TRBV4-3	TRBJ2-1	.	few	CASSQDPPSPYNEQFF	TGCGCCAGCAGCCAAGATCCCCCCTCTCCGTACAATGAGCAGTTCTTC
TRBV5-5	TRBJ2-3	.	few	CASSFRDSYTDTQYF	TGTGCCAGCAGCTTCCGGGACTCCTACACAGATACGCAGTATTTT
TRBV6-2/TRBV6-3	TRBJ2-1	.	.	CASSLLGQYNEQFF	TGTGCCAGCAGTTTGCTTGGACAGTACAATGAGCAGTTCTTC
TRBV12-3/TRBV12-4	TRBJ2-1	.	.	CASSFLTHSSSYNEQFF	TGTGCCAGCAGTTTTCTGACTCATTCCAGCTCCTACAATGAGCAGTTCTTC
TRBV7-2	TRBJ2-2	.	few	CASSLIFGRLTGELFF	TGTGCCAGCAGCTTAATTTTTGGGCGGTTGACCGGGGAGCTGTTTTTT
TRBV5-1	TRBJ2-2	.	.	CASSLSVSANTGELFF	TGCGCCAGCAGCTTGAGTGTCAGCGCGAACACCGGGGAGCTGTTTTTT
TRBV10-3	TRBJ2-2	.	.	CAIMIHPNTGELFF	TGTGCCATCATGATACATCCGAACACCGGGGAGCTGTTTTTT
TRBV5-5	TRBJ2-2	.	.	CASSFPIGWGNTGELFF	TGTGCCAGCAGCTTCCCCATAGGGTGGGGTAACACCGGGGAGCTGTTTTTT
TRBV10-2	TRBJ2-1	.	.	CASSRPGDWGSYNEQFF	TGCGCCAGCAGCAGACCGGGGGACTGGGGCTCCTACAATGAGCAGTTCTTC
TRBV5-6	TRBJ1-2	.	few	CASTRPRGYGGYGYTF	TGTGCCAGCACCCGCCCCAGGGGCTATGGGGGGTATGGCTACACCTTC
TRBV10-3	TRBJ2-7	TRBD1	.	CAITGTGGMEEQYF	TGTGCCATCACGGGTACAGGGGGCATGGAGGAGCAGTACTTC
TRBV2	TRBJ2-7	.	few	CASGKRDTTYEQYF	TGTGCCAGCGGTAAACGGGACACAACCTACGAGCAGTACTTC
TRBV14	TRBJ2-1	.	few	CASSRLTGSYNEQFF	TGTGCCAGCAGCCGTTTGACGGGCTCCTACAATGAGCAGTTCTTC
TRBV5-1	TRBJ2-1	.	.	CASSLVGHPDNEQFF	TGCGCCAGCAGCTTGGTTGGACACCCTGACAATGAGCAGTTCTTC
TRBV6-1	TRBJ2-7	TRBD2	few	CASKLLAGGTYEQYF	TGTGCCAGCAAACTACTAGCGGGAGGAACCTACGAGCAGTACTTC
TRBV4-3	TRBJ2-2	.	many	CASTEKRTPDWGETGELFF	TGCGCCAGCACCGAGAAACGAACTCCGGACTGGGGTGAAACCGGGGAGCTGTTTTTT
TRBV30	TRBJ1-1	.	few	CAWSAGANTEAFF	TGTGCCTGGAGCGCAGGGGCTAACACTGAAGCTTTCTTT
TRBV20-1	TRBJ2-1	.	few	CSAQDVQNEQFF	TGCAGTGCCCAGGACGTACAGAATGAGCAGTTCTTC
TRBV15	TRBJ2-3	.	.	CATSSEVNRATDTQYF	TGTGCCACCAGCAGCGAGGTTAACCGGGCTACAGATACGCAGTATTTT
TRBV7-3	TRBJ2-1	TRBD2	few	CASSSSGGDNEQFF	TGTGCCAGCAGCTCTAGCGGTGGCGACAATGAGCAGTTCTTC
TRBV20-1	TRBJ2-1	.	few	CSAATRTGLNEQFF	TGCAGTGCCGCGACTAGGACGGGGCTCAATGAGCAGTTCTTC
TRBV5-1	TRBJ2-1	.	.	CASSGSRDLQFF	TGCGCCAGCAGCGGCTCCCGGGACCTCCAGTTCTTC
TRBV6-5	TRBJ1-4	.	many	CASSLQGTNEKLFF	TGTGCCAGCAGTCTACAGGGAACTAATGAAAAACTGTTTTTT
TRBV6-5	TRBJ2-7	TRBD1	.	CASSYSGTGDEQYF	TGTGCCAGCAGTTACTCCGGGACAGGGGACGAGCAGTACTTC
TRBV20-1	TRBJ1-1	.	.	CSARGLVEAFF	TGCAGTGCTAGGGGGCTAGTTGAAGCTTTCTTT
TRBV6-1	TRBJ2-5	TRBD1	.	CASSRLGQGRETQYF	TGTGCCAGCAGTCGCCTTGGACAGGGGAGGGAGACCCAGTACTTC
TRBV20-1	TRBJ2-3	.	few	CSAREGLTDTQYF	TGCAGTGCTAGGGAGGGACTCACAGATACGCAGTATTTT
TRBV20-1	TRBJ1-6	.	few	CSARKGGVNSPLHF	TGCAGTGCTAGGAAGGGGGGGGTGAATTCACCCCTCCACTTT
TRBV6-5	TRBJ2-4	.	.	CASSYSTGGRAKNIQYF	TGTGCCAGCAGTTACTCGACCGGGGGCAGGGCCAAAAACATTCAGTACTTC
TRBV29-1	TRBJ2-5	.	.	CSVAAVLETQYF	TGCAGCGTTGCGGCGGTTCTGGAGACCCAGTACTTC
TRBV5-1	TRBJ2-7	TRBD2	few	CASSLAAGVVEQYF	TGCGCCAGCAGCTTGGCGGCGGGAGTAGTCGAGCAGTACTTC
TRBV7-9	TRBJ1-2	.	few	CASSELTQEIYGYTF	TGTGCCAGCAGCGAACTCACACAGGAGATCTATGGCTACACCTTC
TRBV7-6	TRBJ2-2	TRBD1	.	CASSSRTQDRGYTGGLFF	TGTGCCAGCAGCTCTCGTACCCAAGACAGGGGATACACCGGGGGGCTGTTTTTT
TRBV7-2	TRBJ1-1	.	few	CASTQGRNTEAFF	TGTGCCAGCACCCAGGGAAGGAACACTGAAGCTTTCTTT
TRBV27	TRBJ2-2	TRBD2	few	CASRADYGGAIGELFF	TGTGCCAGCAGAGCTGACTACGGGGGGGCGATCGGGGAGCTGTTTTTT
TRBV9	TRBJ2-3	.	.	CASSVDGTPLKADTQYF	TGTGCCAGCAGCGTAGATGGTACTCCTCTGAAGGCAGATACGCAGTATTTT
TRBV20-1	TRBJ2-3	.	few	CSGVPRDTQYF	TGCAGTGGTGTCCCTCGGGATACGCAGTATTTT
TRBV2	TRBJ1-6	TRBD1	.	CASSGGTGYSPLHF	TGTGCCAGCAGTGGGGGGACAGGGTATTCACCCCTCCACTTT
TRBV20-1	TRBJ2-7	TRBD1	.	CSATGQGGYEQYF	TGCAGTGCTACGGGACAGGGGGGGTACGAGCAGTACTTC
TRBV7-7	TRBJ2-2	.	.	CASSPQSGANTGELFF	TGTGCTAGCAGCCCACAGTCGGGCGCGAACACCGGGGAGCTGTTTTTT
TRBV11-2	TRBJ2-1	.	.	CASSLERGYEQFF	TGTGCCAGCAGCTTAGAACGGGGGTATGAGCAGTTCTTC
TRBV7-2	TRBJ2-2	.	.	CASSFTAGGELFF	TGTGCCAGCAGCTTCACTGCTGGGGGGGAGCTGTTTTTT
TRBV18	TRBJ2-7	.	few	CASSPTPGLGEQYF	TGTGCCAGCTCACCTACCCCGGGTCTGGGAGAGCAGTACTTC
TRBV9	TRBJ2-7	.	.	CASSVGSARGVHEQYF	TGTGCCAGCAGCGTAGGGTCGGCCAGGGGGGTCCACGAGCAGTACTTC
TRBV20-1	TRBJ2-1	.	.	CSASLSGSFWNEQFF	TGCAGTGCTAGTCTTTCAGGGTCGTTTTGGAATGAGCAGTTCTTC
TRBV28	TRBJ2-1	TRBD2	.	CASRRWTSGAYNEQFF	TGTGCCAGCAGGCGATGGACTAGCGGGGCATACAATGAGCAGTTCTTC
TRBV3-1	TRBJ2-7	TRBD1	few	CASSQDRAHEQYF	TGTGCCAGCAGCCAGGACAGGGCTCACGAGCAGTACTTC
TRBV5-6	TRBJ1-6	.	.	CASSHGNDYSPFHF	TGTGCCAGCAGCCACGGTAATGACTATTCACCCTTCCACTTT
TRBV3-1	TRBJ2-1	.	.	CASSQDRLALREQFF	TGTGCCAGCAGCCAAGATCGGCTAGCGTTGAGGGAGCAGTTCTTC
TRBV30	TRBJ2-5	TRBD2	few	CAWGRAWETQYF	TGTGCCTGGGGGAGGGCCTGGGAGACCCAGTACTTC
TRBV5-1	TRBJ2-7	.	few	CASSFYSDEQYF	TGCGCCAGCAGCTTCTACTCGGACGAGCAGTACTTC
TRBV5-1	TRBJ2-7	TRBD2	.	CASSPGVAGGPYEQYF	TGCGCCAGCAGCCCCGGGGTAGCGGGAGGCCCCTACGAGCAGTACTTC
TRBV18	TRBJ2-1	.	.	CASSSDQGLVAEQFF	TGTGCCAGCTCATCCGATCAGGGGTTGGTGGCCGAGCAGTTCTTC
TRBV20-1	TRBJ1-4	TRBD1	.	CSATRDRGSEKLFF	TGCAGTGCTACCCGGGACAGGGGGAGCGAAAAACTGTTTTTT
TRBV27	TRBJ2-5	TRBD2	.	CASNFVAGSQETQYF	TGTGCCAGCAATTTCGTAGCGGGAAGCCAAGAGACCCAGTACTTC
TRBV6-5	TRBJ2-2	.	.	CASSYRPTMYTGELFF	TGTGCCAGCAGTTACCGACCGACAATGTACACCGGGGAGCTGTTTTTT